The rows below give T cell receptor beta chains drawn from one sample of a study of blood T cell repertoires in COVID-19. Method: immunoSEQ multiplex PCR; TCRdb's copy keeps in-frame clones and lacks some. The table lists over 450,000 clones, about 88% of them singletons. Specimen: peripheral blood. These receptors were taken from a woman in her forties or fifties with COVID-19, enrolled during active disease. CDR3s include the opening cysteine and the closing phenylalanine or tryptophan. Each record gives: V gene, clone size, D gene, J gene, CDR3 protein, CDR3 DNA. D genes are given only for firm matches. Clone size is shown for a subset of rows, as once, few, many or a class of expanded clone.

v_gene: TRBV10-3
abundance: -
d_gene: TRBD1
j_gene: TRBJ1-1
CDR3aa: CAISESRQGGTEAFF
CDR3nt: TGTGCCATCAGTGAGTCCCGACAGGGGGGCACTGAAGCTTTCTTT

v_gene: TRBV12-3/TRBV12-4
abundance: -
d_gene: -
j_gene: TRBJ2-7
CDR3aa: CASSWGDEQYF
CDR3nt: TGTGCCAGCAGTTGGGGGGACGAGCAGTACTTC

v_gene: TRBV6-5
abundance: -
d_gene: -
j_gene: TRBJ1-2
CDR3aa: CASSRRRDGYTF
CDR3nt: TGTGCCAGTAGTCGAAGGAGAGACGGCTACACCTTC

v_gene: TRBV2
abundance: -
d_gene: -
j_gene: TRBJ1-1
CDR3aa: CASSTGHGDTEAFF
CDR3nt: TGTGCCAGCAGTACCGGACATGGGGACACTGAAGCTTTCTTT

v_gene: TRBV4-1
abundance: -
d_gene: -
j_gene: TRBJ1-6
CDR3aa: CASSQETGLSSPLHF
CDR3nt: TGCGCCAGCAGCCAGGAGACAGGATTATCTTCACCCCTCCACTTT

v_gene: TRBV10-3
abundance: -
d_gene: TRBD1
j_gene: TRBJ1-5
CDR3aa: CAIRTGMINQPQHF
CDR3nt: TGTGCCATCAGGACAGGGATGATCAATCAGCCCCAGCATTTT

v_gene: TRBV6-1
abundance: -
d_gene: TRBD1
j_gene: TRBJ1-2
CDR3aa: CASSEALQGAQGYTF
CDR3nt: TGTGCCAGCAGTGAAGCGCTTCAGGGGGCGCAGGGCTACACCTTC

v_gene: TRBV5-1
abundance: -
d_gene: -
j_gene: TRBJ1-2
CDR3aa: CASSITGTDYGYTF
CDR3nt: TGCGCCAGCAGCATTACAGGGACCGACTATGGCTACACCTTC

v_gene: TRBV4-1
abundance: once
d_gene: TRBD2
j_gene: TRBJ2-5
CDR3aa: CASSQVMTSGATQETQYF
CDR3nt: TGCGCCAGCAGCCAAGTAATGACTAGCGGGGCGACTCAAGAGACCCAGTACTTC

v_gene: TRBV20-1
abundance: -
d_gene: TRBD2
j_gene: TRBJ2-5
CDR3aa: CSASSIAGGLQETQYF
CDR3nt: TGCAGTGCTAGTTCGATAGCGGGGGGCCTGCAAGAGACCCAGTACTTC

v_gene: TRBV13
abundance: -
d_gene: -
j_gene: TRBJ2-3
CDR3aa: CASSMTTDTQYF
CDR3nt: TGTGCCAGCAGCATGACTACAGATACGCAGTATTTT

v_gene: TRBV20-1
abundance: -
d_gene: -
j_gene: TRBJ1-6
CDR3aa: CSARAGGYNSPLHF
CDR3nt: TGCAGTGCTCGTGCGGGGGGTTATAATTCACCCCTCCACTTT

v_gene: TRBV28
abundance: -
d_gene: -
j_gene: TRBJ1-4
CDR3aa: CASSLAGSGLEEKLFF
CDR3nt: TGTGCCAGCAGTTTAGCAGGATCGGGGTTGGAGGAAAAACTGTTTTTT

v_gene: TRBV5-1
abundance: once
d_gene: TRBD1
j_gene: TRBJ1-2
CDR3aa: CASSIGTGGYAGYTF
CDR3nt: TGCGCCAGCAGCATAGGGACAGGGGGCTACGCTGGCTACACCTTC

v_gene: TRBV6-6
abundance: -
d_gene: -
j_gene: TRBJ1-2
CDR3aa: CASSLGADYGYTF
CDR3nt: TGTGCCAGCAGTTTAGGGGCGGACTATGGCTACACCTTC

v_gene: TRBV10-3
abundance: -
d_gene: TRBD1
j_gene: TRBJ2-2
CDR3aa: CAISNRGSDTGELFF
CDR3nt: TGTGCCATCAGTAACAGGGGATCGGACACCGGGGAGCTGTTTTTT

v_gene: TRBV5-1
abundance: -
d_gene: TRBD2
j_gene: TRBJ2-7
CDR3aa: CASSLVGGTSYEQYF
CDR3nt: TGCGCCAGCAGCTTGGTCGGGGGGACCTCCTACGAGCAGTACTTC

v_gene: TRBV12-5
abundance: -
d_gene: TRBD1
j_gene: TRBJ1-5
CDR3aa: CASGSSPKQGSSNQPQHF
CDR3nt: TGTGCTAGTGGTTCCTCTCCCAAACAGGGGAGTAGCAATCAGCCCCAGCATTTT

v_gene: TRBV9
abundance: -
d_gene: -
j_gene: TRBJ1-2
CDR3aa: CASSVEPGLGRVDGYTF
CDR3nt: TGTGCCAGCAGCGTAGAACCGGGGTTGGGGAGGGTAGATGGCTACACCTTC

v_gene: TRBV20-1
abundance: -
d_gene: TRBD1
j_gene: TRBJ1-5
CDR3aa: CSASWGQINQPQHF
CDR3nt: TGCAGTGCTAGTTGGGGACAGATCAATCAGCCCCAGCATTTT

v_gene: TRBV28
abundance: -
d_gene: TRBD1
j_gene: TRBJ2-7
CDR3aa: CASSNQGAQNEQYF
CDR3nt: TGTGCCAGCAGCAATCAGGGGGCGCAAAACGAGCAGTACTTC

v_gene: TRBV4-1
abundance: -
d_gene: -
j_gene: TRBJ2-2
CDR3aa: CASSLEARYGAGELFF
CDR3nt: TGCGCCAGCAGCCTCGAGGCCAGATACGGAGCCGGGGAGCTGTTTTTT

v_gene: TRBV12-5
abundance: -
d_gene: TRBD1
j_gene: TRBJ1-3
CDR3aa: CASGQSTDRGRNTIYF
CDR3nt: TGTGCTAGTGGCCAAAGCACCGACAGGGGGCGAAACACCATATATTTT

v_gene: TRBV21-1
abundance: -
d_gene: -
j_gene: TRBJ1-1
CDR3aa: CARPRGPNTEAFF
CDR3nt: TGTGCTAGGCCCAGGGGCCCGAACACTGAAGCTTTCTTT

v_gene: TRBV21-1
abundance: -
d_gene: -
j_gene: TRBJ1-2
CDR3aa: CASSKDRPGGEGYTF
CDR3nt: TGTGCCAGCAGCAAAGATCGGCCGGGAGGGGAAGGCTACACCTTC

v_gene: TRBV5-1
abundance: -
d_gene: TRBD2
j_gene: TRBJ2-2
CDR3aa: CASSLGPLAGAAGELFF
CDR3nt: TGCGCCAGCAGCTTGGGCCCTCTAGCGGGGGCTGCCGGGGAGCTGTTTTTT